The 5 T cell receptor beta chains presented below share a single source sample, sequenced in a study of CD8 T cells in ankylosing spondylitis. TCRdb re-analysed the 5' RACE reads in MiXCR, keeping a single row per CDR3 protein. The sample includes 250,000 to 400,000 distinct CDR3 sequences, more than 9% of them seen just once. The sample taken for sequencing was blood, either unsorted or a sorted T cell fraction (not recorded which). These TCRs come from a female donor with ankylosing spondylitis or in good health (not recorded which).

Ten or more counts support this clonotype. This chain joins TRBV28 and TRBJ2-2, with D maybe TRBD2 (7 bases). The CDR3 is made up of 15 amino acids. The germline V gene encodes CDR1 MDHEN and CDR2 SYDVKM. The germline V and J ends were trimmed by 5 bases and 5 bases, with 15 bases remaining between them. The CDR3 spells CASSDAGARTGELFF. The CDR3 DNA follows: TGTGCCAGCAGTGATGCGGGGGCGCGAACCGGGGAGCTGTTTTTT.

The table lists this clonotype with many counts. The chain has TRBV12-3 or TRBV12-4 and TRBJ2-2; D tentatively fits TRBD1 or TRBD2 (5 bases each). V dropped 1 base and J dropped 3 bases, with 9 bases sitting between them. The CDR3 sequence is 15 residues long. CDR3 sequence: CASSLERGYTGELFF. CDR3 bases: TGTGCCAGCAGTTTAGAGAGGGGCTACACCGGGGAGCTGTTTTTT.

This clonotype was recorded many times. This chain joins TRBV6-1 and TRBJ1-2, with TRBD1 as a possible D gene (5 bases). The CDR3 has 16 amino acids. CDR1 and CDR2 from the germline V gene are MNHNS and SASEGT. Trimming left V 6 bases short and J 0 bases short, with 17 bases between. The CDR3 reads CASSPLSGGANYGYTF. In nucleotides, the CDR3 is TGTGCCAGCAGCCCCCTGTCGGGGGGGGCTAACTATGGCTACACCTTC.

The rearrangement joins TRBV7-2 to TRBJ2-3; D call uncertain. Trimming took off 8 bases at V and 7 bases at J, with 10 bases between the two ends. The CDR3 has 11 residues. CDR1 SGHTA and CDR2 FQGNSA come from the germline V gene. DNA of the CDR3: TGTGCCAGCTCGGGCAGGTATACGCAGTATTTT. It codes for CASSGRYTQYF.

This clonotype was seen repeatedly, ten times or more. The J gene is TRBJ2-7, the V gene TRBV5-1; TRBD1 agrees at 7 bases. Germline assignment: CDR1 SGHRS and CDR2 YFSETQ. V gave up 4 bases and J gave up 3 bases; unmatched junction bases: 10. The CDR3 has 15 residues. DNA for the CDR3: TGCGCCAGCAGCATTGGGTGGGGACAGATCTACGAGCAGTACTTC. Its protein product is CASSIGWGQIYEQYF.